This entry describes one TCR beta chain. Its matching antigen is unknown. 5'RACE template switching with UMIs produced the TCR beta cDNA. From its re-call of the 5' RACE reads, TCRdb lists each CDR3 protein once, without DNA. The listing contains a few hundred thousand distinct CDR3 sequences. The CDR3 has 15 amino acids. The germline CDR1 and CDR2 sequences are DFQATT and SNEGSKA (reference sequence). This sample was taken from a study of T cells expressing NK-cell markers. Study in general: In sorted CD3+CD56+NKG2C+, CD3+CD56+NKG2C- and CD3+CD56-NKG2C+ T cells, TCR beta repertoires were obtained. The study, taken as a whole, reports: Unclear, still, was the HCMV specificity of the expanded NKG2C+ T cell clones. More than five of the donors carried dominant NKG2C+ clonotypes that took up roughly 1.0-8% of their CD8+ T cells.

The source material was blood T cells: a sorted CD56 or NKG2C T cell subset, CD4+ or CD8+ T cells, or bulk PBMC T cells (not recorded which). The TCR sequence derives from a man aged 18 to 69 in good health. This chain connects TRBV20-1 to TRBJ1-4; TCRdb names TRBD1, which stays unverified in the absence of DNA. CDR3: CSASGTGSTNEKLFF.